This TCR beta chain was obtained from a study of metastatic and nonmetastatic thyroid tumors. The wider study: From malignant and benign thyroid patients, repertoires in blood and in tumor or nodule tissue were compared.

In the study's own analysis: Construction of a distant-metastasis classifier for papillary thyroid cancer relied on CDR3 differences across clinicopathological groups. TCRdb ran MiXCR on the PCR reads. These V and J calls derive from TCRdb rather than the authors' analysis. The data show about 32,000 clones, 15% to 20% seen once. With respect to this clone: The antigen is not known.

Each patient went into thyroid surgery without having received any treatment. This CDR3 has 19 residues. Germline trimming cut 5 bases from V and 1 base from J; bases unmatched to any gene: 10. In germline, CDR1 is PRHDT, CDR2 FYEKMQ (reference sequence). Study-wide points: Reported TCR beta diversity, measured in blood and tumor, was significantly higher for malignant thyroid tumors than for benign nodules.

Sequenced input: blood. This receptor was taken from a female donor with papillary thyroid cancer or a benign thyroid nodule (not recorded which). Some clones in this sample may be carry-over from other donors' samples. V is TRBV13 and J is TRBJ2-1; 14 bases map to TRBD2. CDR3 bases: TGTGCCAGCAGCAGTACCGGGACTAGCGGGAGTGGGTCCTACAATGAGCAGTTCTTC. Protein: CASSSTGTSGSGSYNEQFF.